This TCR beta chain was recorded in a study of blood T cells in healthy people across ages. As for the study in general: Using template switching, researchers captured about one barcoded beta molecule for each two T cells.

Note on this clonotype: Its antigen is unidentified.

This CDR3 comprises 14 residues. Germline-derived CDR1 and CDR2 are SGHRS and YFSETQ. Trimming shortened V by 2 bases and J by 5 bases, and 13 bases separated the two germline ends. Regarding the study as a whole: Higher diversity and more naive CD4+ cells were features of long-lived donors, compared to aged donors.

A second PCR of about 7 to 11 cycles used a sample-barcoded 5' primer and a J-beta primer mix. Unique molecular identifiers of 12 random nucleotides labeled each cDNA. Each CDR3 protein is one row after TCRdb ran MiXCR on the 5' RACE reads. The sample lists hundreds of thousands of distinct CDR3 sequences, approximately 52% occurring once. The sequenced sample consisted of blood. This clonotype was sampled from a woman of 80 years or more in good health. The chain employs TRBV5-1 and TRBJ1-2, with a tentative D call TRBD1 (6 bases). The CDR3 sequence: CASSFEGELYGYTF. CDR3 sequence (DNA): TGCGCCAGCAGCTTTGAGGGGGAACTATATGGCTACACCTTC. The whole variable domain, filled in from reference TRBV5-1 and TRBJ1-2, reads KAGVTQTPRYLIKTRGQQVTLSCSPISGHRSVSWYQQTPGQGLQFLFEYFSETQRNKGNFPGRFSGRQFSNSRSEMNVSTLELGDSALYLCASSFEGELYGYTFGSGTRLTVV.